One TCR beta chain is described in this entry. The clone's antigen remains unknown. Nothing much larger sits one base from this clone, and base qualities are not available. Library method: the immunoSEQ multiplex PCR assay. Per the source publication's procedure: A statistical classification framework was built for diagnosing cytomegalovirus status from the catalog of TCR beta chain sequences. In its TCRdb copy, this immuneACCESS table keeps in-frame sequences only and misses some clones. Where compared with another copy, unresolved V genes explain less than half of these, and the others have no known cause. V and J calls and clone size come straight from that table; D and trimming were deduced from the DNA. This sample gives over 200,000 clones in total; over 80% of them show up just once. The ten largest clones capture around 5.6% of the sample. The data belong to a study of cytomegalovirus exposure and HLA in healthy donors listed by TCRdb under 2017. Describing the broader study: According to a later analysis, one platform produced both the roughly 110 validation repertoires and the approximately 670 repertoires of the first cohort. High-throughput TCR immunosequencing, statistical association of individual TCRs with disease status, and machine learning were combined to predict cytomegalovirus infection status. The study aimed to test whether cataloging public T cell receptors could reveal signatures of past pathogen exposure. In addition to the first cohort of 650 to 750 subjects, a separate validation cohort of 100 to 150 different subjects was used.

The donors belonged to the validation cohort of under 150 subjects, which was separate from the 666-subject first cohort. Here is what the overall study found, with its caveats: The authors suggested that the approach could potentially be extended to other disease states and immunological phenotypes. In vitro tests confirmed that a few of the cytomegalovirus-associated TCR beta chains recognize cytomegalovirus antigens. A later analysis found that TCRs clustered in the first cohort also tended to co-occur in the 95 to 150 validation repertoires, with just under 95% of cluster scores above 0. In the study, about 150 TCR beta chains were listed as associated with cytomegalovirus. The classifier was reported to diagnose cytomegalovirus status with high specificity and sensitivity in both the original and validation cohorts. Across donors, most TCR sequences were observed very rarely, whereas some public TCRs were present in many individuals. A later analysis lacked HLA typing for the validation cohort, so it scored co-occurrence in that cohort across all 110 or so repertoires.

From the cysteine up to the phenylalanine, the CDR3 has a length of 15 residues. CDR3 DNA only is kept here, 45 bases in frame from base 1. The germline V gene sets CDR1 to MGHRA and CDR2 to YSYEKL. V has 6 bases trimmed and J has 3 bases trimmed; junction bases matching no gene number 7. This TCR was sampled from a woman under 30 in good health and CMV-seronegative. The sequenced material came from PBMCs. The V gene is TRBV4-1 and the J gene is TRBJ1-2; a stretch of 10 junction bases matches TRBD1. The CDR3 corresponds to CASRTAGTGDYGYTF. The sequenced DNA: TGCGCCAGCAGAACAGCCGGGACAGGGGACTATGGCTACACCTTC.